The 9 T cell receptor beta chains listed next were all sequenced from one sample in a study of neurological immune-mediated disorders. Via MiXCR, TCRdb re-called the 5' RACE reads, giving one row per CDR3 protein. The data contain under 20,000 distinct CDR3 sequences, about 2.6% of them seen just once; the ten biggest clones take up 5% to 7%. The sample taken for sequencing was PBMCs. The receptors here all came from a woman aged 18-29 years with multiple sclerosis.

This clonotype occurred many times. The CDR3 nucleotides read TGTGCCAGCAGAAGGACTACCGGCAATGAGCAGTTCTTC. Amino acid sequence: CASRRTTGNEQFF. V usage is TRBV6-5 and J usage is TRBJ2-1, with a possible D match to TRBD2 (6 bases). The CDR3 length is 13 residues. CDR1 and CDR2 from the germline V gene are MNHEY and SVGAGI. V was shortened by 6 bases and J by 6 bases, with 12 bases between the two germline ends.

This clonotype turned up a few times. The chain combines TRBV14 with TRBJ2-5; maybe TRBD1 (6 bases). V was shortened by 4 bases and J by 1 base, with 10 bases between the two germline ends. Germline loops: CDR1 SGHDN, CDR2 FVKESK. The length of the CDR3 is 14 residues. The CDR3 loop is CASSLTDSQETQYF. The CDR3 DNA reads TGTGCCAGCAGCCTAACGGACAGCCAAGAGACCCAGTACTTC. Drawing the rest from reference TRBV14 and TRBJ2-5, the complete variable domain is EAGVTQFPSHSVIEKGQTVTLRCDPISGHDNLYWYRRVMGKEIKFLLHFVKESKQDESGMPNNRFLAERTGGTYSTLKVQPAELEDSGVYFCASSLTDSQETQYFGPGTRLLVL.

This chain uses TRBV20-1 with TRBJ2-1, with 7 nucleotides matching TRBD2. CDR1 is DFQATT, CDR2 SNEGSKA, per germline (reference sequence). V was clipped by 3 bases and J by 9 bases; unmatched bases: 11. The CDR3 spans 14 residues. In nucleotides, the CDR3 is TGCAGTGCTAGGAGGCGGGAGTATAGAGCTGAGCAGTTCTTC. Protein: CSARRREYRAEQFF.

This clonotype was seen many times. The rearrangement links TRBV6-6 to TRBJ1-1; D is ambiguous. The germline CDR1 and CDR2 sequences are MNHNY and SVGAGI (reference sequence). The CDR3 is 12 amino acids. The V and J ends lost 5 bases and 3 bases respectively, with 7 bases between them. In DNA form, the CDR3 reads TGTGCCAGCAGTCCCATCCACACTGAAGCTTTCTTT. Translation gives CASSPIHTEAFF.

This clonotype has a count of ten or more. This sequence joins TRBV29-1 and TRBJ1-1; D unclear. Trimming removed 1 base from V and 0 bases from J, with 6 bases in between. This CDR3 has 13 residues. Germline V gives CDR1 SQVTM, CDR2 ANQGSEA. CDR3 bases: TGCAGCGTTGAAGGACGGCTGAACACTGAAGCTTTCTTT. Protein product: CSVEGRLNTEAFF.

This clonotype occurred many times. The chain joins TRBV7-3 to TRBJ2-1, with 7 bases fitting TRBD2. The CDR3 spans 13 residues. V lost 5 bases to trimming and J lost 9 bases; unmatched junction nucleotides: 7. CDR1 SGHTA and CDR2 FQGTGA come from the germline V gene. The CDR3 DNA is TGTGCCAGCAGCAAAGAAGGCGGGGGTGAGCAGTTCTTC. Protein product: CASSKEGGGEQFF.

This clonotype was seen repeatedly, ten times or more. The gene calls are TRBV20-1 and TRBJ1-2; no clear D gene. The CDR3 sequence is 9 residues long. The V gene's germline CDR1 is DFQATT and CDR2 SNEGSKA (reference sequence). V was trimmed by 6 bases and J by 8 bases, leaving 7 bases between them. The CDR3 sequence: CSASIGYTF. The CDR3 DNA sequence: TGCAGTGCCTCGATCGGCTACACCTTC.

This clonotype has a count of ten or more. The gene calls are TRBV10-3 and TRBJ2-3, with D unclear. The CDR3 covers 11 residues. Per germline, CDR1 ENHRY and CDR2 SYGVKD. V lost 8 bases, J lost 3 bases, and 6 bases lay in between. In nucleotides, the CDR3 is TGTGCCATCGGCTTGACAGATACGCAGTATTTT. As protein: CAIGLTDTQYF.

This clonotype was found many times. The chain employs TRBV7-9 and TRBJ2-5; TRBD2 is a possible D gene (7 bases). Germline-derived CDR1 and CDR2 are SEHNR and FQNEAQ (reference sequence). Trimming pared 5 bases from V and 4 bases from J, leaving 20 bases between. The CDR3 runs to 16 residues. This CDR3 is CASSQSPPGGGETQYF. The DNA for the CDR3 is TGTGCCAGCAGCCAATCGCCCCCGGGGGGCGGAGAGACCCAGTACTTC. The whole variable domain, remainder taken from reference TRBV7-9 and TRBJ2-5, is DTGVSQNPRHKITKRGQNVTFRCDPISEHNRLYWYRQTLGQGPEFLTYFQNEAQLEKSRLLSDRFSAERPKGSFSTLEIQRTEQGDSAMYLCASSQSPPGGGETQYFGPGTRLLVL.